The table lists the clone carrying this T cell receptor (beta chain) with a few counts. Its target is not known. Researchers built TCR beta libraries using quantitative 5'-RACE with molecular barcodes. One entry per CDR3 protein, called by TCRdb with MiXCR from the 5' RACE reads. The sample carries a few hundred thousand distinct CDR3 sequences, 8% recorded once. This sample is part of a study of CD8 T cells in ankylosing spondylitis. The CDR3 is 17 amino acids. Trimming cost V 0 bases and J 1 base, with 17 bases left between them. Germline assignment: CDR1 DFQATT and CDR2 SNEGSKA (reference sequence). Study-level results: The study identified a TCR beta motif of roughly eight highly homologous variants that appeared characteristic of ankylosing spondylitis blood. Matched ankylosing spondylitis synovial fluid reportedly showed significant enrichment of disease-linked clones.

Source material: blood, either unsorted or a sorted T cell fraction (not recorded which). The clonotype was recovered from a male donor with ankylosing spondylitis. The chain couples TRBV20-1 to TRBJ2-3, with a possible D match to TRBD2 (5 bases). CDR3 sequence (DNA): TGCAGTGCTAGAGATGGTGGGGTGGCCGGGGGCACAGATACGCAGTATTTT. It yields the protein CSARDGGVAGGTDTQYF.